This TCR beta chain was captured by sequencing in a study of cytotoxic CD8 clonotypes in ibrutinib-treated CLL. Study-wide background: After a median of around 70 months, roughly 15 patients stayed remitted and some 12 progressed; responses had been partial in some 25 and complete in 2. The sample average was about 240,000 productive templates and tens of thousands of productive rearrangements.

Investigators sought sequencing depths of between 1 in 200,000 and 1 in 1 million T cells. TCRdb keeps only in-frame clones here, not all; method: immunoSEQ multiplex PCR. The table records some 30,000 clones, about 75% of them present only once. Findings and limits, study-wide: Clonality rose at ibrutinib response and fell back toward baseline at progression.

The CDR3 extends over 15 amino acids. Between the trimmed V and J ends, which lost 3 bases and 4 bases, there was a span of 15 bases. The germline V gene has CDR1 SGHAT and CDR2 FQDESV (reference sequence). On this clone itself: Antigen: not known.

J is TRBJ1-2 and V is TRBV11-1; no firm D call. The sequences come from PBMCs, collected after 36 months of ibrutinib treatment. This receptor was obtained from a human donor with chronic lymphocytic leukemia. CDR3 sequence reads: CASSLSGTGPYGYTF. In DNA form, the CDR3 reads TGTGCCAGCAGCTTGTCCGGAACCGGGCCCTATGGCTACACCTTC.